In its sample, the clone carrying this T cell receptor (beta chain) was seen once. Using immunoSEQ multiplex PCR, the repertoire was profiled, and TCRdb retains in-frame clones only, with some absent. There are some 30,000 clones in the sample; around nine tenths occur only once, and under 5% lies in the top ten. This CDR3 comprises 12 residues. From germline, CDR1 is GTSNPN and CDR2 SVGIG (reference sequence). The V end lost 3 bases, the J end lost 11 bases, and 16 bases lay between the germline ends. The record originates from a study of control samples from healthy donors and cancer patients. Material: formalin-fixed, paraffin-embedded tissue. This TCR derives from a female donor with melanoma. The chain couples TRBV30 to TRBJ1-1; no clear D. The CDR3 coding sequence is TGTGCCTGGAGCCGGCCCGCTTCCTACGCTTTCTTT. This translates into CAWSRPASYAFF.